These T cell receptor beta chains were read from a single sample in a study of T cells in Graves' hyperthyroidism and ophthalmopathy. TCRdb passed the multiplex PCR reads through MiXCR, listing each CDR3 protein once. The sample holds about 270,000 distinct CDR3 sequences, about 20% seen once. The sequenced sample was blood. The receptors stem from a man younger than 40 with Graves' ophthalmopathy. CDR3s include the opening cysteine and the closing phenylalanine or tryptophan. D genes are given only for firm matches. Not every row has a clone size; where given, it reads once, few, many or a size class.

TGTGCCAGTAGTAAGGACAGGGGACCTGAAGCTTTCTTT	CASSKDRGPEAFF	once	TRBJ1-1	TRBD1	TRBV19
TGTGCCAGCAGTCGAGGACTAGCGGGAGCAGCAGATACGCAGTATTTT	CASSRGLAGAADTQYF	many	TRBJ2-3	TRBD2	TRBV12-3/TRBV12-4
TGTGCCAGCAGTTTATTCCAGGGCAATCAGCCCCAGCATTTT	CASSLFQGNQPQHF	many	TRBJ1-5	-	TRBV28
TGTGCCAGCAGCTCAGGCGGGGGCGTGGATACGCAGTATTTT	CASSSGGGVDTQYF	-	TRBJ2-3	-	TRBV7-2
TGTGCCAGCAGTGAACTTAGCTCCTACAATGAGCAGTTCTTC	CASSELSSYNEQFF	many	TRBJ2-1	-	TRBV2
TGTGCCAGCAGTTACCGGACTAGGAGGTCCTACAATGAGCAGTTCTTC	CASSYRTRRSYNEQFF	few	TRBJ2-1	TRBD2	TRBV6-5
TGTGCCTGGAGTGTACTAGCGGGGCACACAGATACGCAGTATTTT	CAWSVLAGHTDTQYF	many	TRBJ2-3	TRBD2	TRBV30
TGTGCCAGCAGTTTAGGTAGGGACGACGGCTACACCTTC	CASSLGRDDGYTF	-	TRBJ1-2	-	TRBV7-9
TGTGCCAGCATGGGCGGGACAGGGCTATACGAGCAGTACTTC	CASMGGTGLYEQYF	-	TRBJ2-7	TRBD1	TRBV28
TGTGCCTGGAGTTCGAGGGGTTATAACTATGGCTACACCTTC	CAWSSRGYNYGYTF	many	TRBJ1-2	-	TRBV30
TGTGCCAGCAGCCTCGCTGGCGGGAGGGTCAATGAGCAGTTCTTC	CASSLAGGRVNEQFF	-	TRBJ2-1	TRBD2	TRBV6-1
TGTGCCAGCAGTTACTACCCCGGGACAGGACTTTACAATGAGCAGTTCTTC	CASSYYPGTGLYNEQFF	-	TRBJ2-1	TRBD1	TRBV6-9
TGTGCCAGTAGTGCCTACCTCCGGGACAAACTCAATCAGCCCCAGCATTTT	CASSAYLRDKLNQPQHF	-	TRBJ1-5	-	TRBV19
TGTGCCAGCAGCTTAAGTGGGAAATTGGGACTACAGGGATATTTT	CASSLSGKLGLQGYF	few	TRBJ1-3	-	TRBV7-2
TGCGCCAGCAGCCACAGAGCGGGAGGGCAATACACCGGGGAGCTGTTTTTT	CASSHRAGGQYTGELFF	-	TRBJ2-2	TRBD2	TRBV4-1
TGTGCCAGCAGCTTATGGACCACAGATACGCAGTATTTT	CASSLWTTDTQYF	many	TRBJ2-3	-	TRBV7-2
TGCAGTGCTAGAGTGACTAGACCGGATAGCACAGATACGCAGTATTTT	CSARVTRPDSTDTQYF	-	TRBJ2-3	-	TRBV20-1
TGTGCCAGCAGTCCGACAGGGCCGGCGAACACTGAAGCTTTCTTT	CASSPTGPANTEAFF	many	TRBJ1-1	TRBD1	TRBV28
TGTGCCATCAGTGGTGGGACCACGGCCTACGAGCAGTACTTC	CAISGGTTAYEQYF	-	TRBJ2-7	-	TRBV10-3
TGTGCCAGCAGCTTAGAGGCATTGACAGGGAGGGGAGAGACCCAGTACTTC	CASSLEALTGRGETQYF	-	TRBJ2-5	-	TRBV7-9
TGTGCCAGCAGACGCGACAGTACAAATGAGCAGTTCTTC	CASRRDSTNEQFF	-	TRBJ2-1	-	TRBV6-1
TGCGCCAGCAGCTTGGGACCGGGCGGTGAAAGAACAGATACGCAGTATTTT	CASSLGPGGERTDTQYF	many	TRBJ2-3	-	TRBV5-1
TGTGCCAGCAGCCACGTAGGCGGCTACACCTTC	CASSHVGGYTF	many	TRBJ1-2	-	TRBV3-1